Each of the 20 T cell receptor beta chains below was sequenced from the same sample in a study of identical twins. MiXCR, applied by TCRdb to the 5' RACE reads, yields one record per CDR3 protein. This sample has a few hundred thousand distinct CDR3 sequences, with roughly 8.6% found just once. This sample was also put to use in a study of yellow fever vaccine responses in identical twins.

Sequences were obtained from memory (CD45RO+) T cells sorted from blood. The receptors here all came from a woman between 18 and 29 years old in good health.

Here the CDR3 DNA reads TGTGCCAGCAGTTCCGGGGGAGGCTCCCATGGCTACACCTTC. Its protein is CASSSGGGSHGYTF. The rearrangement links TRBV6-5 to TRBJ1-2; a possible D gene is TRBD1 (5 bases). Trimming shortened V by 4 bases and J by 6 bases, and 15 bases separated the two germline ends. CDR1 and CDR2 (germline): MNHEY, SVGAGI. CDR3 size: 14 residues.

At least ten counts were recorded for this clonotype. The V gene is TRBV10-2, the J gene TRBJ1-1; D is uncertain. This CDR3 spans 12 amino acids. Germline V gene sequence: CDR1 WSHSY, CDR2 SAAADI. Trimming took off 6 bases at V and 1 base at J, with 6 bases between the two ends. The CDR3 protein is CASSATNTEAFF. The CDR3 coding sequence is TGCGCCAGCAGCGCCACGAACACTGAAGCTTTCTTT.

J is TRBJ2-7 and V is TRBV9; D remains ambiguous. The CDR3 consists of 13 residues. Germline CDR1 SGDLS, CDR2 YYNGEE. The V and J ends lost 0 bases and 4 bases respectively, with 8 bases between them. The CDR3 region has the DNA TGTGCCAGCAGCGTAGGTAGGTGTTACGAGCAGTACTTC. This gives the protein CASSVGRCYEQYF.

This sequence joins TRBV7-7 and TRBJ2-2, with TRBD1 matching 8 bases. The length of the CDR3 is 17 residues. Looked up from germline, CDR1 is SSHAT and CDR2 is FNYEAQ (reference sequence). V shed 1 base and J 6 bases; nucleotides not matched to a gene: 10. The CDR3 nucleotides are TGTGCCAGCAGCTTAGTTTTCGCAGGGGGCGCATCCGGGGAGCTGTTTTTT. Its protein is CASSLVFAGGASGELFF.

The chain has TRBV5-1 and TRBJ2-7; 9 bases line up with TRBD2. This CDR3 is 14 amino acids long. CDR1 and CDR2 from the germline V gene are SGHRS and YFSETQ. V lost 3 bases and J lost 5; bases outside the gene matches: 6. The CDR3 DNA sequence: TGCGCCAGCAGCTCCGGGACTAGCCCCCACGAGCAGTACGTC. This encodes CASSSGTSPHEQYV.

About this clonotype: The germline gene is not matched at one end of the junction; a read error may be the cause. In nucleotides, the CDR3 is TGTGCCATCAGTTTAGCGCCGGGGACAACGGCCCTTCACTATGGCTACACCTTC. It yields the protein CAISLAPGTTALHYGYTF. The V and J genes are TRBV12-3 or TRBV12-4 and TRBJ1-2; D perhaps matches TRBD1 (6 bases). The CDR3 contains 18 residues.

The chain links TRBV20-1 to TRBJ2-1, with TRBD1 matching 7 bases. The CDR3 totals 14 residues. The germline V gene has CDR1 DFQATT and CDR2 SNEGSKA (reference sequence). The junction had 9 bases not matched to a gene; V was cut back by 6 bases and J by 4 bases. CDR3 loop: CSARQGPSYNEQFF. CDR3 nucleotide sequence: TGCAGTGCAAGACAGGGCCCGAGTTACAATGAGCAGTTCTTC.

This clonotype was recorded at least ten times. This sequence joins TRBV24-1 and TRBJ2-2; 7 bases match TRBD1. The CDR3 totals 16 residues. CDR1 and CDR2 (germline): KGHDR, SFDVKD. Trimming removed 9 bases from V and 4 bases from J; junction bases left unmatched: 13. The CDR3 nucleotides read TGTGCCACCGCAGACCTGACAGGGAGTATCACCGGGGAGCTGTTTTTT. Protein: CATADLTGSITGELFF.

This clonotype occurred many times. The CDR3 spells CAISRGHQETQYF. As DNA, the CDR3 is TGTGCCATCAGTCGGGGCCACCAAGAGACCCAGTACTTC. This chain uses TRBV10-3 with TRBJ2-5, with D perhaps TRBD1 or TRBD2 (5 bases each). Germline V gene data show CDR1 as ENHRY and CDR2 as SYGVKD. The CDR3 is 13 amino acids. V dropped 5 bases and J dropped 0 bases, with 7 bases sitting between them.

At least ten counts were recorded for this clonotype. J is TRBJ2-1 and V is TRBV6-2 or TRBV6-3, with D tentatively TRBD2 (6 bases). Germline V gene lookup returns CDR1 MNHEY and CDR2 SVGEGT. Trimming took off 4 bases at V and 3 bases at J, with 7 bases between the two ends. The CDR3 covers 13 residues. CDR3 nucleotide sequence: TGTGCCAGCAGTTTAGCGGTCTACAATGAGCAGTTCTTC. Translating it yields CASSLAVYNEQFF.

This clonotype has a count of ten or more. The chain joins TRBV5-1 to TRBJ2-5; D may be TRBD1 (6 bases). CDR3 length: 14 residues. Trimming stripped 0 bases from V and 3 bases from J, with 9 bases between. The germline gives CDR1 SGHRS, CDR2 YFSETQ. As DNA, the CDR3 is TGCGCCAGCAGCTTGGGCCGGACAGAAGAGACCCAGTACTTC. This sequence encodes CASSLGRTEETQYF.

This clonotype was counted between two and nine times. J is TRBJ2-5 and V is TRBV12-3 or TRBV12-4; 7 bases are shared with TRBD1. The CDR3 is 13 residues long. J gave up 3 bases and V 4 bases, and 2 bases lay outside the gene matches. CDR3 nucleotides: TGTGCCAGCAGTTGGACAGGAAAAGAGACCCAGTACTTC. Translated, it gives CASSWTGKETQYF.

At least ten counts were recorded for this clonotype. The chain employs TRBV11-2 and TRBJ2-5; D unclear. With 1 base removed from V and 3 bases from J, the gap between germline ends came to 6 bases. CDR3 size: 13 residues. The germline V gene encodes CDR1 SGHAT and CDR2 FQNNGV. The CDR3 loop is CASSLGKEETQYF. The CDR3 coding sequence is TGTGCCAGCAGCTTAGGGAAAGAAGAGACCCAGTACTTC.

This clonotype was counted between two and nine times. The chain links TRBV20-1 to TRBJ1-2, with no clear D. V lost 5 bases and J lost 0, with 10 bases in between. The CDR3 runs to 13 residues. CDR1 DFQATT and CDR2 SNEGSKA come from the germline V gene (reference sequence). Here the CDR3 DNA reads TGCAGTGCTTCCGGGTCCTCTAACTATGGCTACACCTTC. Its translation is CSASGSSNYGYTF.

At least ten counts were recorded for this clonotype. The J gene is TRBJ1-1, the V gene TRBV5-1; D possibly corresponds to TRBD1 (5 bases). Per the germline V gene, CDR1 is SGHRS and CDR2 is YFSETQ. This CDR3 spans 16 amino acids. The V end lost 8 bases, the J end lost 0 bases, and 20 bases lay between the germline ends. The CDR3 coding sequence is TGCGCCAGTCGAAACTCAGGGAGGTTTATGAACACTGAAGCTTTCTTT. As protein: CASRNSGRFMNTEAFF.

This clonotype was seen ten or more times. V usage is TRBV24-1 and J usage is TRBJ2-7; TRBD2 aligns across 7 bases. With V trimmed by 11 bases and J by 0 bases, 6 bases remained unmatched. CDR1 and CDR2 (germline): KGHDR, SFDVKD. The CDR3 spans 13 residues. CDR3 amino acids: CAIQREASYEQYF. DNA of the CDR3: TGTGCCATTCAGCGGGAAGCCTCCTACGAGCAGTACTTC.

The chain has TRBV10-2 and TRBJ2-7; tentative D call: TRBD2 (6 bases). CDR1 and CDR2 from the germline V gene are WSHSY and SAAADI. With 7 bases removed from V and 2 bases from J, the gap between germline ends came to 15 bases. The length of the CDR3 is 14 residues. As DNA, the CDR3 is TGCGCCAGCAAGAGCGGGTATCTAACCTACGAGCAGTACTTC. It specifies CASKSGYLTYEQYF.

This clonotype was counted between two and nine times. The chain joins TRBV11-2 to TRBJ2-5, with 8 bases lining up with TRBD1. Germline V CDR1 and CDR2: SGHAT, FQNNGV. This CDR3 has 17 amino acids. J lost 4 bases, V lost 0 bases, and 10 bases had no gene match. The DNA of the CDR3 is TGTGCCAGCAGCTTAGAGAGGGTCGACAGGGGAGGAGAGACCCAGTACTTC. This encodes CASSLERVDRGGETQYF.

This clonotype appeared many times. The rearrangement links TRBV20-1 to TRBJ1-5, with a possible D match to TRBD1 (6 bases). Trimming left V 3 bases short and J 3 bases short, with 15 bases between. Germline CDR1 reads DFQATT; CDR2 reads SNEGSKA (reference sequence). This CDR3 is built from 15 residues. The CDR3 DNA follows: TGCAGTGCTAGGCCGACAGGCAGTTACAATCAGCCCCAGCATTTT. Translation gives CSARPTGSYNQPQHF.

This clonotype was observed at least ten times. V and J are TRBV10-3 and TRBJ1-2; TRBD1 agrees at 7 bases. V gave up 2 bases and J gave up 4 bases; unmatched junction bases: 7. Germline values: CDR1 ENHRY, CDR2 SYGVKD. The CDR3 sequence is 15 residues long. The CDR3 spells CAISEPVDRPYGYTF. Here the CDR3 DNA reads TGTGCCATCAGTGAGCCGGTGGACAGGCCCTATGGCTACACCTTC.